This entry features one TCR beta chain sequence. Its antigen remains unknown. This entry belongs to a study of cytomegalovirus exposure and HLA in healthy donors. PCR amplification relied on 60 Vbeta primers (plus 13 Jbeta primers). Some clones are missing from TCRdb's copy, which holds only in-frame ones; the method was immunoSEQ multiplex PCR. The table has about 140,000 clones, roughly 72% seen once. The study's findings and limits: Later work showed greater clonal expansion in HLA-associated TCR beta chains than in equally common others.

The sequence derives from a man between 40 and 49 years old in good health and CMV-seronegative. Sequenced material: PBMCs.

CDR3 sequence: CASSFGGEFGYTF. The CDR3 coding sequence is TGTGCCAGCAGCTTTGGGGGGGAGTTCGGCTACACCTTC. The rearrangement links TRBV7-9 to TRBJ1-2; D may be TRBD1 (5 bases). Looked up from germline, CDR1 is SEHNR and CDR2 is FQNEAQ (reference sequence). V shed 3 bases and J shed 8 bases, with 13 bases lying between them. CDR3 length equals 13 residues. Combining the CDR3 with reference TRBV7-9 and TRBJ1-2 gives the whole variable domain DTGVSQNPRHKITKRGQNVTFRCDPISEHNRLYWYRQTLGQGPEFLTYFQNEAQLEKSRLLSDRFSAERPKGSFSTLEIQRTEQGDSAMYLCASSFGGEFGYTFGSGTRLTVV.